The 14 T cell receptor beta chains presented below share a single source sample, sequenced in a study of monozygotic twins with cystic fibrosis. Data came from immunoSEQ multiplex PCR; TCRdb stores just in-frame clones and leaves some out. The repertoire consists of some 26,000 clones, with around 93% occurring once and the leading ten covering 0.29%. Input material: blood. These receptors were taken from a girl aged 2 to 9 with cystic fibrosis.

The chain recombines TRBV5-4 with TRBJ1-4; 7 bases line up with TRBD1. This CDR3 has 14 amino acids. After removal of 2 bases from V and 5 bases from J, the junction contained 3 bases not matched to a gene. CDR1 and CDR2 from the germline V gene are SGHNT and YYREEE (reference sequence). This CDR3 reads CASSFTGVNEKLFF. In nucleotides, the CDR3 is TGTGCCAGCAGCTTCACAGGGGTGAATGAAAAACTGTTTTTT.

This chain joins TRBV4-3 and TRBJ1-5; D may be TRBD1 (6 bases). Germline V gene sequence: CDR1 LGHNA, CDR2 YSLEER. V was clipped by 3 bases and J by 7 bases, with 22 bases between them. This CDR3 comprises 17 residues. In nucleotides, the CDR3 is TGCGCCAGCAGCCAGGAATCACCGGGGCAGGGGTTCCAGCCCCAGCATTTT. Translation gives CASSQESPGQGFQPQHF.

The J gene is TRBJ1-2, the V gene TRBV18; D unresolved. Germline loops: CDR1 KGHSH, CDR2 LQKENI. Trimming removed 3 bases from V and 2 bases from J, with 13 bases in between. This CDR3 has 15 residues. CDR3 protein: CASSPSADGNYGYTF. The CDR3 nucleotides read TGTGCCAGCTCACCCTCCGCCGACGGGAACTATGGCTACACCTTC.

The DNA of the CDR3 is TGCGCCAGCAGCCAAAACTCCGGGACCGCCTATGGCTACACCTTC. This translates into CASSQNSGTAYGYTF. V and J are TRBV4-3 and TRBJ1-2; D may be TRBD1 (5 bases). V shed 2 bases and J shed 4 bases, with 14 bases lying between them. The CDR3 is 15 residues long. Germline CDR1 reads LGHNA; CDR2 reads YSLEER.

This clone was seen a few times. This chain links TRBV18 with TRBJ1-5; weak D call: TRBD1 (6 bases). The CDR3 is 13 residues long. Trimming took 5 bases from V and 5 from J, leaving 10 bases between them. CDR1 and CDR2 from the germline V gene are KGHSH and LQKENI. Written as DNA, the CDR3 is TGTGCCAGCTCATCCAGGGGCGATCAGCCCCAGCATTTT. This codes for CASSSRGDQPQHF.

V is TRBV2 and J is TRBJ2-7; a possible D gene is TRBD2 (5 bases). This CDR3 comprises 14 residues. CDR1 SNHLY and CDR2 FYNNEI come from the germline V gene. V was clipped by 2 bases and J by 10 bases, with 18 bases between them. This CDR3 is CASSETGSRSFQYF. In DNA form, the CDR3 reads TGTGCCAGCAGTGAAACGGGGTCCCGGTCGTTTCAGTACTTC. The variable domain in full, with the rest retrieved from reference TRBV2 and TRBJ2-7, is EPEVTQTPSHQVTQMGQEVILRCVPISNHLYFYWYRQILGQKVEFLVSFYNNEISEKSEIFDDQFSVERPDGSNFTLKIRSTKLEDSAMYFCASSETGSRSFQYFGPGTRLTVT.

This chain connects TRBV7-2 to TRBJ2-7, with 14 bases that match TRBD2. This CDR3 is built from 17 residues. Germline trimming cut 5 bases from V and 0 bases from J; bases unmatched to any gene: 6. CDR1 and CDR2 (germline): SGHTA, FQGNSA. In DNA, the CDR3 is TGTGCCAGCAGCCCCCGGACTAGCGGGGGGTCCTCCTACGAGCAGTACTTC. Translated: CASSPRTSGGSSYEQYF.

The rearrangement uses TRBV25-1 and TRBJ2-1, with D tentatively TRBD2 (5 bases). CDR3 size: 16 residues. Trimming took off 4 bases at V and 5 bases at J, with 18 bases between the two ends. The V gene's germline CDR1 is MGHDK and CDR2 SYGVNS. The CDR3 coding sequence is TGTGCCAGCAGTGGATACCGGGAAACCTGGAACAATGAGCAGTTCTTC. Encoded protein: CASSGYRETWNNEQFF.

The chain links TRBV10-1 to TRBJ2-7, with D possibly being TRBD1 or TRBD2 (5 bases each). Germline CDR1 WNHNN, CDR2 SYGVQD (reference sequence). This CDR3 spans 14 amino acids. V dropped 5 bases and J dropped 3 bases, with 14 bases sitting between them. The CDR3 sequence is CASSPGTAYYEQYF. The DNA of the CDR3 is TGCGCCAGCAGTCCAGGGACGGCTTACTACGAGCAGTACTTC.

V usage is TRBV7-2 and J usage is TRBJ2-3; D may correspond to TRBD1 or TRBD2 (5 bases each). V shed 8 bases and J shed 5 bases, with 17 bases lying between them. The germline CDR1 and CDR2 sequences are SGHTA and FQGNSA. The CDR3 extends over 14 amino acids. The DNA of the CDR3 is TGTGCCAGCCGACTTACCCGGGACGGAGATACGCAGTATTTT. It is translated as CASRLTRDGDTQYF. Using reference TRBV7-2 and TRBJ2-3 for the parts outside the CDR3, the full variable domain is GAGVSQSPSNKVTEKGKDVELRCDPISGHTALYWYRQSLGQGLEFLIYFQGNSAPDKSGLPSDRFSAERTGGSVSTLTIQRTQQEDSAVYLCASRLTRDGDTQYFGPGTRLTVL.

For the CDR3, the DNA is TGTGCCAGCACCCAGACGGGGTGGGAAAATGAGCAGTTCTTC. Translated, it gives CASTQTGWENEQFF. V usage is TRBV7-2 and J usage is TRBJ2-1; D is possibly TRBD2 (5 bases). The CDR3 sequence is 14 residues long. Germline V gene sequence: CDR1 SGHTA, CDR2 FQGNSA. With 7 bases removed from V and 7 bases from J, the gap between germline ends came to 17 bases.

The V call is TRBV4-3, the J call TRBJ2-7; weak D call: TRBD1 (5 bases). This CDR3 spans 14 amino acids. The V gene lost 0 bases and the J gene lost 2 bases, with 8 bases spanning the gap. Germline-derived CDR1 and CDR2 are LGHNA and YSLEER. DNA for the CDR3: TGCGCCAGCAGCCAAGACAGGGCCACCTACGAGCAGTACTTC. Its translation is CASSQDRATYEQYF.

In DNA, the CDR3 is TGCGCCAGCAGCTTGGGTTTCCCACCCCAGGAGACCCAGTACTTC. Its protein is CASSLGFPPQETQYF. V is TRBV5-1 and J is TRBJ2-5, with D hard to call. The CDR3 is 15 residues long. Between the trimmed V and J ends, which lost 0 bases and 5 bases, there was a span of 14 bases. Germline V gene data show CDR1 as SGHRS and CDR2 as YFSETQ.

The rearrangement links TRBV28 to TRBJ1-5, with D hard to call. V was pared by 7 bases and J by 9 bases, with 16 bases between. This CDR3 has 13 amino acids. The germline CDR1 and CDR2 sequences are MDHEN and SYDVKM. CDR3 amino acids: CASTVGREPPQHF. The CDR3 DNA reads as TGTGCCAGCACTGTTGGGAGGGAACCGCCCCAGCATTTT. Using reference TRBV28 and TRBJ1-5 for the parts outside the CDR3, the full variable domain is DVKVTQSSRYLVKRTGEKVFLECVQDMDHENMFWYRQDPGLGLRLIYFSYDVKMKEKGDIPEGYSVSREKKERFSLILESASTNQTSMYLCASTVGREPPQHFGDGTRLSIL.